This T cell receptor beta chain originates from a study of T cells after yellow fever vaccination. Each CDR3 protein is one row after TCRdb ran MiXCR on the 5' RACE reads. The data hold about 230,000 distinct CDR3 sequences, with approximately 6.8% observed a single time. Germline V gene sequence: CDR1 SGHRS, CDR2 YFSETQ. Trimming took off 2 bases at V and 5 bases at J, with 13 bases between the two ends. The CDR3 is made up of 14 amino acids. General study points: Once the booster was given, most primary-vaccination clones reappeared, at about 97% for CD4 and 88% for CD8.

This clonotype appeared a few times. The antigen remains undetermined. The receptor comes from a young man who received the YFV17D yellow fever vaccine. This rearrangement joins TRBV5-1 to TRBJ2-5, with TRBD1 as a possible D gene (6 bases). Sequences were derived from CD4+ T cells sorted from PBMCs, sampled on the day of the yellow fever booster vaccination. The CDR3 is CASSLLYRGETQYF. The DNA of the CDR3 is TGCGCCAGCAGCTTATTGTATAGGGGGGAGACCCAGTACTTC.